Here is one T cell receptor (beta chain) with its context. This entry belongs to a study of blood T cell repertoires in COVID-19. About the research overall: Sites in the United States, Italy and Spain provided acute and convalescent COVID-19 samples. The cDNA or gDNA used as material had been derived from T cells, B-cell-depleted T cells, or PBMCs.

In the authors' workflow: Cell counts per sample came from amplifying reference gene primers. The method was immunoSEQ multiplex PCR; TCRdb's version includes in-frame clones alone and lacks a portion of them. V, J and clone size are taken as reported in that table, and D and trimming were inferred from the DNA itself. The sample holds around 94,000 clones, 78% seen once. V dropped 2 bases and J dropped 6; count of bases not matched to a gene: 1. CDR1 and CDR2 from the germline V gene are SGHVS and FQNEAQ. The CDR3 is 13 amino acids. The rearrangement joins TRBV7-8 to TRBJ2-5; 9 bases fit TRBD1. Sequenced input: peripheral blood. The receptor was isolated from a man aged 60 to 69 with active or convalescent COVID-19. CDR3 loop: CASSLTGGKTQYF. The CDR3 DNA sequence: TGTGCCAGCAGCTTAACAGGGGGCAAGACCCAGTACTTC.